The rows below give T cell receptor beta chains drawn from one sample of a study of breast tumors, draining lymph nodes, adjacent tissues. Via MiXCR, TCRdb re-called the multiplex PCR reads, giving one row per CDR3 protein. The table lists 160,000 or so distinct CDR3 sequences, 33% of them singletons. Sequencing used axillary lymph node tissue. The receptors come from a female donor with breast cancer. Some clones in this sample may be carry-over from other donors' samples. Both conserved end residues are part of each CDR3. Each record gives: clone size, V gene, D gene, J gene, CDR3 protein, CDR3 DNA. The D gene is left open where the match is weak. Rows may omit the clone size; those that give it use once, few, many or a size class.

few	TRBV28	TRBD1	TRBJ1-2	CASSLGARTGRGGYTF	TGTGCCAGCAGTTTGGGGGCCCGGACAGGGCGGGGAGGCTACACCTTC
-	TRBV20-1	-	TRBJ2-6	CSARQGAGATVLIF	TGCAGTGCTAGACAGGGTGCCGGGGCCACCGTCCTGATTTTC
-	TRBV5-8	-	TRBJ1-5	CASSLAGVGNQPQHF	TGTGCCAGCAGCTTGGCAGGGGTTGGCAATCAGCCCCAGCATTTT
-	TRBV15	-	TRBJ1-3	CATSRDLGWMSSGNTTYF	TGTGCCACCAGCAGAGATCTCGGGTGGATGAGCTCTGGAAACACCACATATTTT
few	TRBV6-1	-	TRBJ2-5	CASSAAGLMETQYF	TGTGCCAGCAGTGCCGCAGGGTTGATGGAGACCCAGTACTTC
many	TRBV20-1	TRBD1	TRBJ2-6	CSARFGGGQGFPGANVLTF	TGCAGTGCTAGATTCGGGGGGGGACAGGGGTTTCCTGGGGCCAACGTCCTGACTTTC
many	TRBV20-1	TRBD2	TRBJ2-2	CSARVEAGLAGGRSGELFF	TGCAGTGCTAGGGTAGAGGCGGGACTAGCGGGAGGACGATCCGGGGAGCTGTTTTTT
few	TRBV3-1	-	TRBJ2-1	CASSQEADSYNEQFF	TGTGCCAGCAGCCAAGAGGCGGACTCGTACAATGAGCAGTTCTTC
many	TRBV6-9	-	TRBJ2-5	CASPSRVLGETQYF	TGTGCCTCCCCATCCAGGGTTCTAGGGGAGACCCAGTACTTC
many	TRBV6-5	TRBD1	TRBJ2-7	CASSWTGGGYEQYF	TGTGCCAGCAGTTGGACAGGGGGAGGCTACGAGCAGTACTTC
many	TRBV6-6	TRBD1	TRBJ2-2	CASSYGTGLAGELFF	TGTGCCAGCAGTTACGGGACAGGGCTGGCCGGGGAGCTGTTTTTT
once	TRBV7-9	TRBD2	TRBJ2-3	CASSLLSGGVDTQYF	TGTGCCAGCAGCCTCCTTAGCGGGGGTGTGGATACGCAGTATTTT
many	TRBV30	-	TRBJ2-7	CAWSKGVRHEQYF	TGTGCCTGGAGTAAGGGGGTGCGCCACGAGCAGTACTTC
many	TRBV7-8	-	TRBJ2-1	CASSPGRLRFEDEQFF	TGTGCCAGCAGCCCTGGGCGACTACGCTTCGAGGATGAGCAGTTCTTC
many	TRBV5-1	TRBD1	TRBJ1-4	CASSLAPDGTGGEKLFF	TGCGCCAGCAGCTTGGCGCCGGACGGGACAGGGGGGGAAAAACTGTTTTTT
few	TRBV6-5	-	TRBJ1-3	CASNQNTIYF	TGTGCCAGCAATCAGAACACCATATATTTT
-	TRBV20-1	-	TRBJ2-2	CSARYRGRGAGELFF	TGCAGTGCTAGATATCGTGGGAGGGGGGCCGGGGAGCTGTTTTTT
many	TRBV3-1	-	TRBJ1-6	CASSQEAGGVGSPLHF	TGTGCCAGCAGCCAAGAAGCGGGGGGTGTAGGTTCACCCCTCCACTTT
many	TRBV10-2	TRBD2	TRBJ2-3	CASSEYKRGGTDTQYF	TGCGCCAGCAGTGAGTACAAGCGGGGCGGCACAGATACGCAGTATTTT
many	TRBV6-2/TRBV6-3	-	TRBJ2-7	CASSDYEQYF	TGTGCCAGCAGTGATTACGAGCAGTACTTC
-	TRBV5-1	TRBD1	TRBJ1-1	CAYRGGGDSEAFF	TGTGCCTACAGAGGAGGGGGGGACAGTGAAGCTTTCTTT
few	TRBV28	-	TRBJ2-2	CASSPPPSLGTGELFF	TGTGCCAGCAGCCCACCTCCGAGTTTGGGCACCGGGGAGCTGTTTTTT
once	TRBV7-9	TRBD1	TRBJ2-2	CAGQGRNSGELFF	TGTGCCGGACAGGGGCGAAACAGCGGGGAGCTGTTTTTT
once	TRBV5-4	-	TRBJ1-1	CASSFLRTTEAFF	TGTGCCAGCAGCTTTCTAAGGACCACTGAAGCTTTCTTT
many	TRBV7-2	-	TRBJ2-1	CASSLERLQLEQFF	TGTGCCAGCAGCTTAGAACGGCTACAGCTTGAGCAGTTCTTC
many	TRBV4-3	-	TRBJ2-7	CASSQNPGVSYEQYF	TGCGCCAGCAGCCAAAATCCGGGAGTATCGTACGAGCAGTACTTC
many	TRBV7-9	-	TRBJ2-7	CASSSMKSSYEQYF	TGTGCCAGCAGCTCAATGAAGAGCTCCTACGAGCAGTACTTC
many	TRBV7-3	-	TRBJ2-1	CASSLTGGYNEQFF	TGTGCCAGCAGCTTAACGGGGGGCTACAATGAGCAGTTCTTC
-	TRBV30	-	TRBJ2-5	CAWRPDLGKQETQYF	TGTGCCTGGCGGCCAGACCTAGGAAAACAAGAGACCCAGTACTTC
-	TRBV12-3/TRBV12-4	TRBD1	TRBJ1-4	CASRPRQGGGLFF	TGTGCCAGCAGACCCCGACAGGGGGGGGGACTGTTTTTT
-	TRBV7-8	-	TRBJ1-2	CASSLGEGRGYTF	TGTGCCAGCAGCTTAGGGGAGGGACGCGGCTACACCTTC
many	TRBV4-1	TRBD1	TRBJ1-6	CASSQSPGTESPLHF	TGCGCCAGCAGCCAATCGCCCGGGACAGAATCACCCCTCCACTTT
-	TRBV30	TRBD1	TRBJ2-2	CAWSVRGQGKKAGELFF	TGTGCCTGGAGTGTAAGGGGACAGGGAAAAAAGGCCGGGGAGCTGTTTTTT
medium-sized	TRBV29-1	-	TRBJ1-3	CSVKASVSGNTIYF	TGCAGCGTTAAGGCTTCGGTCTCTGGAAACACCATATATTTT
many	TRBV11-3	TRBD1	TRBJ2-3	CASSRRGLRTDTQYF	TGTGCCAGCAGTCGCAGGGGGCTGCGCACAGATACGCAGTATTTT
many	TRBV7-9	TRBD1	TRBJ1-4	CASSSLDTGGRNEKLFF	TGTGCCAGCAGCTCTCTCGACACAGGGGGCCGTAATGAAAAACTGTTTTTT
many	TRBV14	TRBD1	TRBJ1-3	CASSRWTGGNTIYF	TGTGCCAGCAGTCGTTGGACAGGGGGGAACACCATATATTTT